This T cell receptor (beta chain) was captured in a study of blood T cell repertoires in COVID-19. For the study at large: Spain, Italy and the United States supplied samples that represented acute and convalescent COVID-19. PBMCs, B-cell-depleted T cells, or T cells were the source of the cDNA or gDNA that made up the material.

CDR1 is MGHRA and CDR2 is YSYEKL in the germline V gene. V lost 6 bases to trimming and J lost 0 bases, with 17 bases between them. This CDR3 region has 16 residues. Authors' analysis steps: Amplified reference gene primers provided the basis for estimating nucleated cell counts. Generated by immunoSEQ multiplex PCR, the TCRdb table keeps only in-frame clones and is missing some. V and J calls plus clone size are reproduced from that table; the DNA served to infer D and trimming. The sample yields 90,000 to 95,000 clones, 88% seen once. The sequence was collected from a woman aged 70-85 years with acute or convalescent COVID-19. The specimen was peripheral blood. This chain links TRBV4-1 with TRBJ1-2; the D gene is possibly TRBD1 (5 bases). The CDR3 coding sequence is TGCGCCAGCAGGGACCCGACAGTTTTAGCTAACTATGGCTACACCTTC. As protein: CASRDPTVLANYGYTF.